This T cell receptor gamma chain stems from a study of Vδ1+ human thymocytes. General observations from the study: Bulk repertoire data may be misinterpreted because of unexpected Vdelta2 sequences. Highly polyclonal TRG and TRD repertoires with Gaussian CDR3 length distributions appeared in thymus. Thymic delta-chain repertoires held roughly 18% Vdelta2 sequences and few Vdelta3, despite high sort purity.

RNA was extracted from the cells and then reverse transcribed. Multiplex PCR used pooled V-gene forward primers and a constant-region reverse primer to amplify CDR3s. TCRdb re-analyzed the multiplex PCR reads via CATT. The sample includes 8,700 or so gamma-chain clones, roughly three fifths of them seen just once. Trimming at V came to 1 base and at J to 9 bases, leaving 3 bases not matched to a gene. Germline assignment: CDR1 EGSTGY and CDR2 YDSYTSSV. CDR3 length: 11 residues. Thymocytes were sorted as CD3+ TCRVdelta1+ TCRVdelta2- after alphabeta T cell depletion. Vdelta1+ thymocyte sorts reached between roughly 97% and 99.6% purity. The table lists this clone with a few counts. As yet, its antigen is unknown.

The chain carries TRGV4 and TRGJ1 or TRGJ2. This sequence was found in a girl in the first two years of life who had congenital heart surgery. The sample was Vdelta1+ gamma-delta thymocytes from the thymus. Specified subset: FACS-sorted CD3+ TCRalphabeta- TCRVdelta1+ TCRVdelta2- thymocytes. This chain's CDR3 is CATWDGRKKLF. The CDR3 DNA is TGTGCCACCTGGGATGGCCGTAAGAAACTCTTT.